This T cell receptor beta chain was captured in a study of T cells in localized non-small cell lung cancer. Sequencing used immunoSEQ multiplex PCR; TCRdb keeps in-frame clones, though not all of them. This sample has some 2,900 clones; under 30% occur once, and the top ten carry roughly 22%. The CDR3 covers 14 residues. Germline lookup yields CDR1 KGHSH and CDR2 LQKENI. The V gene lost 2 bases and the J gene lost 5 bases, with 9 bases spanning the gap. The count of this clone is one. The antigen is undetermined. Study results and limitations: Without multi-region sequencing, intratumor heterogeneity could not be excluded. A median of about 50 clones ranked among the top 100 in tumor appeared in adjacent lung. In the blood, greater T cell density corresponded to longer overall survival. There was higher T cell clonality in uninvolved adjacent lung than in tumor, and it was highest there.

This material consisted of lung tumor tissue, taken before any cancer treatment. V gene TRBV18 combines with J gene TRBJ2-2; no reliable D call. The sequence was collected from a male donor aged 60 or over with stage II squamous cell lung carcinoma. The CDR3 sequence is CASSPGGPTGELFF. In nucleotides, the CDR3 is TGTGCCAGCTCACCAGGCGGACCGACCGGGGAGCTGTTTTTT.